Below are 30 T cell receptor beta chains sequenced from a single sample in a study of T-cell reconstitution after alpha-beta-depleted transplantation in children. Unique molecular identifiers tagged the TCRbeta library. Each CDR3 protein is one row after TCRdb ran MiXCR on the PCR reads. The data show some 200,000 distinct CDR3 sequences, around 9.7% seen once. The material was PBMCs from the stem cell graft donor, obtained from the stem cell graft. Receptor source: a human donor who donated a stem cell graft to a child with SCID.

This clonotype was detected many times. The V and J genes are TRBV5-1 and TRBJ2-7; TRBD1 is a possible D gene (6 bases). CDR1 and CDR2 (germline): SGHRS, YFSETQ. This CDR3 spans 16 amino acids. Trimming took 0 bases from V and 5 from J, leaving 18 bases between them. CDR3 in amino acids: CASSLEGDYGRNEQYF. The CDR3 DNA sequence: TGCGCCAGCAGCTTGGAGGGGGATTATGGCCGTAACGAGCAGTACTTC. Full variable domain (outside the CDR3, taken from reference TRBV5-1 and TRBJ2-7): KAGVTQTPRYLIKTRGQQVTLSCSPISGHRSVSWYQQTPGQGLQFLFEYFSETQRNKGNFPGRFSGRQFSNSRSEMNVSTLELGDSALYLCASSLEGDYGRNEQYFGPGTRLTVT.

At least ten counts were recorded for this clonotype. This chain links TRBV11-2 with TRBJ1-3, with D perhaps matching TRBD1 (6 bases). Germline V gene lookup returns CDR1 SGHAT and CDR2 FQNNGV. The V and J ends lost 5 bases and 3 bases respectively, with 14 bases between them. The CDR3 contains 15 residues. The CDR3 region is CASSQRGVGGNTIYF. DNA of the CDR3: TGTGCCAGCAGCCAGAGGGGGGTCGGTGGAAACACCATATATTTT.

This clonotype has ten or more counts. This sequence joins TRBV5-5 and TRBJ1-5; maybe TRBD1 (5 bases). V was pared by 8 bases and J by 3 bases, with 15 bases between. CDR1 and CDR2 (germline): SGHKS, YYEKEE (reference sequence). CDR3 length equals 14 residues. The CDR3 region is CARTCQGPNQPQHF. The CDR3 DNA reads as TGTGCCAGAACCTGCCAGGGTCCCAATCAGCCCCAGCATTTT.

Many counts were recorded for this clonotype. This rearrangement joins TRBV2 to TRBJ2-1; D gene ambiguous. Deletions cut 5 bases from V and 3 bases from J, with 8 bases between. This CDR3 spans 13 amino acids. From germline, CDR1 is SNHLY and CDR2 FYNNEI. The CDR3 loop reads CASSRLLYNEQFF. The CDR3 DNA sequence: TGTGCCAGCAGTCGACTCCTCTACAATGAGCAGTTCTTC.

This clonotype appeared many times. This sequence joins TRBV25-1 and TRBJ2-5, with TRBD1 matching 8 bases. V was clipped by 3 bases and J by 5 bases; unmatched bases: 8. CDR1 and CDR2 from the germline V gene are MGHDK and SYGVNS. The CDR3 is 15 amino acids. The CDR3 nucleotides are TGTGCCAGCAGTGACTGGGGGACAGGACCCGAGACCCAGTACTTC. Its protein is CASSDWGTGPETQYF.

The gene calls are TRBV20-1 and TRBJ1-2; a weak D match, TRBD1 (6 bases). The CDR3 totals 14 residues. V was trimmed by 0 bases and J by 4 bases, leaving 12 bases between them. Germline CDR1 DFQATT, CDR2 SNEGSKA (reference sequence). The CDR3 nucleotides are TGCAGTGCTAGAGAAACGACAGGCAGCTATGGCTACACCTTC. Its protein product is CSARETTGSYGYTF.

V usage is TRBV9 and J usage is TRBJ2-7, with no clear D. The CDR3 loop spans 9 amino acids. Germline CDR1 reads SGDLS; CDR2 reads YYNGEE. For the CDR3, the DNA is TGTGCCAGCAGCATAAGACGGTTGGTC. Translation gives CASSIRRLV.

V usage is TRBV7-9 and J usage is TRBJ1-1; 9 nucleotides match TRBD1. The CDR3 sequence is 15 residues long. The germline gives CDR1 SEHNR, CDR2 FQNEAQ (reference sequence). Trimming at V came to 6 bases and at J to 5 bases, leaving 10 bases not matched to a gene. Here the CDR3 reads CASRDLDRGWTEAFF. The CDR3 nucleotides are TGTGCCAGCAGGGATCTGGACAGGGGTTGGACTGAAGCTTTCTTT.

This clonotype was found many times. The chain uses TRBV5-5 and TRBJ2-7; D unresolved. Trimming took off 0 bases at V and 8 bases at J, with 6 bases between the two ends. Germline lookup yields CDR1 SGHKS and CDR2 YYEKEE (reference sequence). The CDR3 length is 11 residues. CDR3 sequence reads: CASSLDGKQYF. The CDR3, as DNA: TGTGCCAGCAGCTTGGACGGAAAGCAGTACTTC.

This clonotype was seen ten or more times. The V call is TRBV20-1, the J call TRBJ1-5; D is uncertain. Trimming pared 4 bases from V and 4 bases from J, leaving 14 bases between. CDR3 length equals 14 residues. Germline lookup yields CDR1 DFQATT and CDR2 SNEGSKA (reference sequence). CDR3: CSAKGSGRNQPQHF. The CDR3 nucleotides read TGCAGTGCTAAGGGTTCAGGCAGGAATCAGCCCCAGCATTTT.

This clonotype was counted between two and nine times. J is TRBJ2-7 and V is TRBV3-1; D not certain. This CDR3 spans 12 amino acids. The ends were cut back, 1 base at V and 5 bases at J, with 6 bases in the middle. Germline V CDR1 and CDR2: LGHDT, YNNKEL (reference sequence). The CDR3 loop reads CASSQVGNEQYF. The DNA of the CDR3 is TGTGCCAGCAGCCAAGTGGGTAACGAGCAGTACTTC.

The table lists this clonotype with many counts. V and J are TRBV5-1 and TRBJ2-1, with D possibly being TRBD2 (6 bases). The CDR3 has 16 amino acids. The ends were cut back, 4 bases at V and 8 bases at J, with 22 bases in the middle. The germline CDR1 and CDR2 sequences are SGHRS and YFSETQ. CDR3 residues: CASSLPRGGGEDEQFF. CDR3 sequence (DNA): TGCGCCAGCAGCCTGCCGCGGGGTGGGGGAGAGGATGAGCAGTTCTTC.

This clonotype was counted at least ten times. The chain employs TRBV7-8 and TRBJ2-7; D could derive from TRBD1 or TRBD2 (6 bases each). Per germline, CDR1 SGHVS and CDR2 FQNEAQ. The CDR3 sequence is 15 residues long. Trimming took off 0 bases at V and 3 bases at J, with 12 bases between the two ends. As DNA, the CDR3 is TGTGCCAGCAGCTTAGCTCAGGGGACTGTCTACGAGCAGTACTTC. Its protein product is CASSLAQGTVYEQYF.

There are many counts of this clonotype. V and J are TRBV12-3 or TRBV12-4 and TRBJ2-7, with TRBD2 identical over 7 bases. CDR3 size: 15 residues. After removal of 7 bases from V and 2 bases from J, the junction contained 11 bases not matched to a gene. CDR3 sequence reads: CASTSWGEGTYEQYF. In DNA form, the CDR3 reads TGTGCCAGCACCAGCTGGGGGGAGGGGACCTACGAGCAGTACTTC.

The V gene is TRBV7-2, the J gene TRBJ2-5; 8 bases are a match to TRBD1. The germline V gene encodes CDR1 SGHTA and CDR2 FQGNSA. V dropped 4 bases and J dropped 5; count of bases not matched to a gene: 6. The CDR3 is 14 residues long. CDR3 amino acids: CTSSSLDRGETQYF. The DNA for the CDR3 is TGTACCAGCAGCTCCCTCGACAGGGGTGAGACCCAGTACTTC.

This clonotype is a singleton in its sample. With a much larger clone just one base away, this may be a read error. The chain has TRBV12-3 or TRBV12-4 and TRBJ1-5, with 9 bases fitting TRBD1. Judging by the DNA end, TRBJ2-3 fits better; the J call may be wrong. The CDR3 runs to 16 residues. As DNA, the CDR3 is TGTGCCAGCAGTTCGCGACCGGGACAGGGTGATCAGCCCCAGTATTTT. Translation: CASSSRPGQGDQPQYF.

The chain recombines TRBV12-3 or TRBV12-4 with TRBJ2-5; possibly TRBD2 for D (5 bases). The CDR3 contains 15 residues. V lost 4 bases to trimming and J lost 2 bases, with 14 bases between them. The CDR3 reads CASSSPRGGQETQYF. The CDR3 DNA reads TGTGCCAGCAGTTCCCCCCGGGGTGGGCAAGAGACCCAGTACTTC.

This clonotype was observed at least ten times. This sequence joins TRBV9 and TRBJ1-1; a weak D match, TRBD1 (6 bases). The CDR3 sequence is 15 residues long. CDR1 and CDR2 from the germline V gene are SGDLS and YYNGEE. V was cut by 0 bases and J by 2 bases, with 11 bases left in between. CDR3: CASSVGDTGNTEAFF. The CDR3 region has the DNA TGTGCCAGCAGCGTAGGGGACACGGGCAACACTGAAGCTTTCTTT.

In this sample, this clonotype turned up a few times. This chain connects TRBV7-3 to TRBJ2-3, with 9 nucleotides matching TRBD2. This CDR3 has 15 residues. The V and J ends lost 3 bases and 6 bases, in that order; junction bases with no gene match: 7. The germline V gene encodes CDR1 SGHTA and CDR2 FQGTGA. CDR3 residues: CASSFGAGGMDTQYF. The DNA for the CDR3 is TGTGCCAGCAGCTTCGGAGCGGGGGGTATGGATACGCAGTATTTT.

This clonotype appeared many times. The chain links TRBV27 to TRBJ1-6; tentative D call: TRBD1 (6 bases). CDR1 is MNHEY, CDR2 SMNVEV, per germline (reference sequence). The CDR3 length is 15 residues. V lost 6 bases, J lost 2 bases, and 11 bases lay in between. CDR3: CASRQGSAYNSPLHF. CDR3 in DNA: TGTGCCAGCAGACAGGGTTCAGCCTATAATTCACCCCTCCACTTT.

This clonotype was counted many times. The chain links TRBV20-1 to TRBJ2-3, with a possible D match to TRBD1 (6 bases). The ends were cut back, 3 bases at V and 5 bases at J, with 21 bases in the middle. This CDR3 is built from 16 residues. Germline V gene data show CDR1 as DFQATT and CDR2 as SNEGSKA (reference sequence). As DNA, the CDR3 is TGCAGTGCTAGCCCAATAGGGGGTGGGTATAGAGATACGCAGTATTTT. Translated, it gives CSASPIGGGYRDTQYF.

The table lists this clonotype with many counts. The chain joins TRBV28 to TRBJ2-3, with 9 bases identical to TRBD1. Per germline, CDR1 MDHEN and CDR2 SYDVKM. The CDR3 runs 15 residues. Trimming cost V 4 bases and J 4 bases; bases outside gene matches: 6. As DNA, the CDR3 is TGTGCCAGCAGTTCCCCCGGACAGGGGTCAGATACGCAGTATTTT. Translation gives CASSSPGQGSDTQYF.

This clonotype occurred many times. The chain links TRBV7-2 to TRBJ1-5; D not certain. The CDR3 spans 13 residues. V was shortened by 2 bases and J by 3 bases, with 5 bases between the two germline ends. The germline V gene has CDR1 SGHTA and CDR2 FQGNSA. CDR3 sequence reads: CASSLKPNQPQHF. CDR3 coding DNA: TGTGCCAGCAGCTTAAAGCCCAATCAGCCCCAGCATTTT.

This clonotype was recorded at least ten times. J is TRBJ1-1 and V is TRBV7-2; perhaps TRBD1 as D (6 bases). This CDR3 is built from 14 residues. V was clipped by 5 bases and J by 6 bases, with 16 bases between them. CDR1 is SGHTA and CDR2 is FQGNSA in the germline V gene. The CDR3 DNA is TGTGCCAGCAGCCCAATTACAGGGATGGCTGAAGCTTTCTTT. Translated: CASSPITGMAEAFF.

This clonotype was observed at least ten times. The J gene is TRBJ1-2, the V gene TRBV20-1; 9 bases agree with TRBD1. The CDR3 runs to 13 residues. Germline CDR1 is DFQATT and CDR2 is SNEGSKA (reference sequence). Trimming took 6 bases from V and 12 from J; bases not matched to a gene: 14. This chain's CDR3 is CSALRSPGQGDTF. The CDR3 nucleotides read TGCAGTGCCCTGCGGTCTCCGGGACAGGGAGACACCTTC.

This clonotype was recorded many times. The chain joins TRBV20-1 to TRBJ2-7; 7 bases agree with TRBD1. CDR3 length equals 12 residues. V dropped 6 bases and J dropped 6; count of bases not matched to a gene: 8. CDR1 and CDR2 (germline): DFQATT, SNEGSKA (reference sequence). CDR3 region: CSAYSTGLEQYF. The CDR3 DNA follows: TGCAGTGCCTATTCGACAGGGCTCGAGCAGTACTTC.

This clonotype was recorded many times. V is TRBV7-3 and J is TRBJ1-1; the D gene is possibly TRBD1 (6 bases). Trimming pared 5 bases from V and 8 bases from J, leaving 15 bases between. The CDR3 contains 13 residues. Per the germline V gene, CDR1 is SGHTA and CDR2 is FQGTGA. CDR3 amino acids: CASSTGTITEAFF. The CDR3 nucleotides read TGTGCCAGCAGCACCGGGACAATTACCGAAGCTTTCTTT.

This clonotype was seen many times. J is TRBJ2-3 and V is TRBV12-3 or TRBV12-4, with TRBD2 matching 12 bases. The CDR3 length is 17 residues. With V trimmed by 6 bases and J by 4 bases, 11 bases remained unmatched. The CDR3 loop reads CASSVRPGLAGSDTQYF. The CDR3 DNA follows: TGTGCCAGCAGCGTTCGACCGGGACTAGCGGGCTCAGATACGCAGTATTTT.

Ten or more counts support this clonotype. At one end the junction does not follow the germline gene, possibly because of a read error. The chain recombines TRBV5-1 with TRBJ2-7; 7 positions match TRBD1. The CDR3 has 13 residues. From germline, CDR1 is SGHRS and CDR2 YFSETQ. In DNA, the CDR3 is TGTGCCAGCAGCTCAGGGGGTTCCTACGAGCAGTACTTC. It encodes CASSSGGSYEQYF.

This clonotype came up many times. CDR3 residues: CASSPPLGYNSPLHF. The CDR3 DNA follows: TGTGCCAGCAGTCCGCCGCTTGGCTATAATTCACCCCTCCACTTT. The chain couples TRBV27 to TRBJ1-6, with D unclear. Trimming took 5 bases from V and 3 from J, leaving 11 bases between them. CDR3 size: 15 residues. Per the germline V gene, CDR1 is MNHEY and CDR2 is SMNVEV (reference sequence).